Following are 6 T cell receptor beta chains from one sample sequenced in a study of cytomegalovirus exposure and HLA in healthy donors. Data came from immunoSEQ multiplex PCR; TCRdb stores just in-frame clones and leaves some out. The profile shows approximately 140,000 clones, about 86% of them singletons. What was sequenced was PBMCs. These receptors originate from a man younger than 30 in good health and CMV-seronegative.

The chain recombines TRBV27 with TRBJ2-5; D might be TRBD2 (5 bases). The V gene's germline CDR1 is MNHEY and CDR2 SMNVEV (reference sequence). Trimming took off 4 bases at V and 3 bases at J, with 21 bases between the two ends. There are 17 residues in the CDR3. Here the CDR3 reads CASSSKPSGKPKETQYF. The CDR3 DNA reads TGTGCCAGCAGTTCCAAGCCGTCGGGGAAGCCAAAAGAGACCCAGTACTTC.

This clone came up a few times. The rearrangement uses TRBV28 and TRBJ1-3; D is undetermined. Germline CDR1 MDHEN, CDR2 SYDVKM. Trimming shortened V by 3 bases and J by 2 bases, and 8 bases separated the two germline ends. This CDR3 contains 14 residues. CDR3 loop: CASSLWGAGNTIYF. CDR3 in DNA: TGTGCCAGCAGTTTGTGGGGAGCTGGAAACACCATATATTTT.

The chain links TRBV2 to TRBJ2-3; 8 bases map to TRBD1. CDR1 SNHLY and CDR2 FYNNEI come from the germline V gene. V was pared by 4 bases and J by 4 bases, with 10 bases of the junction left unmatched. The CDR3 runs to 16 residues. CDR3 in DNA: TGTGCCAGCAGTGCAGGGCAGGGGGCGCTGGCAGATACGCAGTATTTT. Translating gives CASSAGQGALADTQYF. Based on the CDR3 plus reference TRBV2 and TRBJ2-3, the full variable domain is EPEVTQTPSHQVTQMGQEVILRCVPISNHLYFYWYRQILGQKVEFLVSFYNNEISEKSEIFDDQFSVERPDGSNFTLKIRSTKLEDSAMYFCASSAGQGALADTQYFGPGTRLTVL.

The rearrangement links TRBV28 to TRBJ2-1; TRBD2 matches at 7 bases. CDR1 and CDR2 (germline): MDHEN, SYDVKM. The CDR3 has 14 residues. Trimming cost V 6 bases and J 7 bases; bases outside gene matches: 9. This chain's CDR3 is CASRGGVWLNEQFF. The CDR3 DNA follows: TGTGCCAGCAGGGGGGGGGTCTGGTTGAATGAGCAGTTCTTC.

This clone was detected only a few times. The chain joins TRBV2 to TRBJ2-7; 9 bases match TRBD2. The junction had 8 bases not matched to a gene; V was cut back by 4 bases and J by 4 bases. The CDR3 has 15 residues. Per the germline V gene, CDR1 is SNHLY and CDR2 is FYNNEI. The CDR3 bases are TGTGCCAGCAGTGCCGGGCTAGCGGGGACTTACGAGCAGTACTTC. It codes for CASSAGLAGTYEQYF.

The chain combines TRBV4-1 with TRBJ2-5; 11 bases map to TRBD1. From germline, CDR1 is MGHRA and CDR2 YSYEKL. The CDR3 has 16 residues. J gave up 5 bases and V 3 bases, and 8 bases lay outside the gene matches. In DNA form, the CDR3 reads TGCGCCAGCAGCCAGAGCGGACAGGGGGCAGGGGAGACCCAGTACTTC. Encoded protein: CASSQSGQGAGETQYF.